One sample yielded the 7 T cell receptor beta chains listed below, sequenced in a study of blood T cell repertoires in COVID-19. Data came from immunoSEQ multiplex PCR; TCRdb stores just in-frame clones and leaves some out. Of roughly 240,000 clones listed, 75% to 85% were seen once; the top ten hold roughly 5%. Sequencing used peripheral blood. Every receptor here comes from a man aged 50-59 years with COVID-19, enrolled during active disease.

The chain carries TRBV11-2 and TRBJ1-3; 7 bases agree with TRBD1. Trimming cost V 2 bases and J 2 bases; bases outside gene matches: 6. The CDR3 length is 16 residues. Germline CDR1 SGHAT, CDR2 FQNNGV. In DNA, the CDR3 is TGTGCCAGCAGCTTAAACAGGGGTCCAACTGGAAACACCATATATTTT. It specifies CASSLNRGPTGNTIYF.

The chain is built from TRBV7-2 and TRBJ2-7, with 11 bases fitting TRBD2. This CDR3 spans 17 amino acids. Germline values: CDR1 SGHTA, CDR2 FQGNSA. V dropped 0 bases and J dropped 1; count of bases not matched to a gene: 5. The CDR3 DNA follows: TGTGCCAGCAGCTTAGCCTCGGTAGCGGGGGGGTCCTACGAGCAGTACTTC. Its protein product is CASSLASVAGGSYEQYF.

Comment on this clone: Germline and junction disagree at one end, which may indicate a read error. The CDR3 region has the DNA TGTGCCAGTAGTCTAGACGAGGGATTCAATCAGCCCCAGCATTTT. Translated: CASSLDEGFNQPQHF. The V call is TRBV19, the J call TRBJ1-5; D unclear. CDR1 is LNHDA, CDR2 SQIVND, per germline (reference sequence). There are 15 residues in the CDR3.

The CDR3 region is CASSGDRHGYTF. The DNA of the CDR3 is TGTGCCAGCAGTGGGGACAGACATGGCTACACCTTC. The V gene is TRBV6-6, the J gene TRBJ1-2; 7 bases match TRBD1. Per the germline V gene, CDR1 is MNHNY and CDR2 is SVGAGI (reference sequence). This CDR3 spans 12 amino acids. V lost 5 bases, J lost 6 bases, and 3 bases stayed unmatched.

The V and J genes are TRBV6-5 and TRBJ1-3, with D possibly TRBD1 on 5 matching bases. V gave up 4 bases and J gave up 2 bases, with 12 bases separating them. The CDR3 has 15 residues. Germline lookup yields CDR1 MNHEY and CDR2 SVGAGI. CDR3 protein: CASSFSAGTGNTIYF. Here the CDR3 DNA reads TGTGCCAGCAGTTTCTCAGCAGGGACTGGAAACACCATATATTTT.

This clone was picked up one time. One end of the junction does not line up with germline, which may come from a read error. The chain couples TRBV6-6 to TRBJ2-7, with 10 bases lining up with TRBD1. CDR1 and CDR2 from the germline V gene are MNHNY and SVGAGI (reference sequence). The length of the CDR3 is 13 residues. This CDR3 reads CASRTGGSHEQYF. Here the CDR3 DNA reads TGTGCCAGCAGGACAGGGGGCTCCCACGAGCAGTACTTC.

The rearrangement links TRBV7-3 to TRBJ2-1; 10 bases are shared with TRBD2. The CDR3 loop spans 15 amino acids. Germline V CDR1 and CDR2: SGHTA, FQGTGA. V lost 3 bases and J lost 9; bases outside the gene matches: 8. In DNA form, the CDR3 reads TGTGCCAGCAGCTTCGCTAGCGGGGGAAGGGGTGAGCAGTTCTTC. Translation gives CASSFASGGRGEQFF. Together with reference TRBV7-3 and TRBJ2-1, the CDR3 gives the full variable domain: GAGVSQTPSNKVTEKGKYVELRCDPISGHTALYWYRQSLGQGPEFLIYFQGTGAADDSGLPNDRFFAVRPEGSVSTLKIQRTERGDSAVYLCASSFASGGRGEQFFGPGTRLTVL.